These 18 T cell receptor beta chains were all obtained from the same sample, sequenced in a study of control samples from healthy donors and cancer patients. This table comes from immunoSEQ multiplex PCR, and its TCRdb copy is limited to in-frame clones, with some not included. The repertoire consists of 80,000 to 100,000 clones, with about 79% occurring once and the leading ten covering roughly a tenth. Sequencing was done on a sample of blood. These TCRs come from a woman under 40 in good health.

CDR3 sequence: CASKDQGAADTQYF. The CDR3 DNA follows: TGTGCCAGCAAAGATCAGGGGGCGGCAGATACGCAGTATTTT. The rearrangement uses TRBV2 and TRBJ2-3, with 8 bases aligning to TRBD1. J lost 4 bases, V lost 7 bases, and 7 bases had no gene match. CDR1 and CDR2 from the germline V gene are SNHLY and FYNNEI. The CDR3 has 14 residues.

This chain uses TRBV5-6 with TRBJ1-6; 7 nucleotides agree with TRBD1. The CDR3 sequence is 13 residues long. V trimming: 1 base; J trimming: 13 bases; junction bases outside the gene matches: 5. Germline values: CDR1 SGHDT, CDR2 YYEEEE. CDR3 in DNA: TGTGCCAGCAGCTTGTATGACAGGGACCCCCTCCACTTT. It translates to CASSLYDRDPLHF.

In its sample, this clone was seen once. CDR3 DNA sequence: TGTGCTAGTGGTCTCGAAGGGGGTTCGGCTTTCTTT. Translating it yields CASGLEGGSAFF. The chain carries TRBV12-5 and TRBJ1-1, with a tentative D call TRBD1 (6 bases). Trimming shortened V by 5 bases and J by 11 bases, and 15 bases separated the two germline ends. Germline-derived CDR1 and CDR2 are LGHNT and FRNRAP. The CDR3 is 12 amino acids.

J is TRBJ1-5 and V is TRBV18; D uncertain. Germline assignment: CDR1 KGHSH and CDR2 LQKENI. Trimming left V 3 bases short and J 4 bases short, with 13 bases between. CDR3 length: 15 amino acids. This CDR3 is CASSPGIDGNQPQHF. CDR3 DNA: TGTGCCAGCTCACCCGGGATCGACGGTAATCAGCCCCAGCATTTT. The whole variable domain, filled in from reference TRBV18 and TRBJ1-5, reads NAGVMQNPRHLVRRRGQEARLRCSPMKGHSHVYWYRQLPEEGLKFMVYLQKENIIDESGMPKERFSAEFPKEGPSILRIQQVVRGDSAAYFCASSPGIDGNQPQHFGDGTRLSIL.

This chain joins TRBV10-3 and TRBJ1-5; tentative D call: TRBD1 (5 bases). Per germline, CDR1 ENHRY and CDR2 SYGVKD. The V and J ends lost 0 bases and 5 bases respectively, with 11 bases between them. The CDR3 contains 15 residues. The CDR3 sequence is CAISESDTGYQPQHF. The CDR3 DNA sequence: TGTGCCATCAGTGAGTCGGACACGGGGTATCAGCCCCAGCATTTT.

The rearrangement joins TRBV4-3 to TRBJ2-7; tentative D call: TRBD2 (6 bases). Germline V CDR1 and CDR2: LGHNA, YSLEER. Trimming pared 3 bases from V and 0 bases from J, leaving 15 bases between. This CDR3 comprises 16 residues. The CDR3 loop reads CASSQGPGGLSYEQYF. DNA for the CDR3: TGCGCCAGCAGCCAGGGCCCCGGGGGACTCTCCTACGAGCAGTACTTC.

This chain uses TRBV19 with TRBJ1-5, with D possibly being TRBD1 (5 bases). This CDR3 spans 16 amino acids. Trimming pared 2 bases from V and 0 bases from J, leaving 11 bases between. Germline CDR1 LNHDA, CDR2 SQIVND (reference sequence). Here the CDR3 reads CASSIRRGASNQPQHF. CDR3 sequence (DNA): TGTGCCAGTAGTATACGGAGAGGGGCTAGCAATCAGCCCCAGCATTTT.

This chain uses TRBV7-6 with TRBJ1-3; no clear D. Germline CDR1 and CDR2: SGHVS and FNYEAQ. This CDR3 spans 14 amino acids. V was shortened by 5 bases and J by 0 bases, with 8 bases between the two germline ends. This CDR3 reads CASSTRVSGNTIYF. The CDR3 DNA is TGTGCCAGCAGCACCCGGGTCTCTGGAAACACCATATATTTT.

DNA of the CDR3: TGTGCCAGCAGCCAGAGCTTGGACAGGAGCTCCTACGAGCAGTACTTC. Translated, it gives CASSQSLDRSSYEQYF. The V and J genes are TRBV3-1 (or the pseudogene TRBV3-2) and TRBJ2-7, with 7 bases lining up with TRBD1. Germline lookup yields CDR1 LGHDT and CDR2 YNNKEL (reference sequence). The V and J ends lost 3 bases and 0 bases, in that order; junction bases with no gene match: 8. This CDR3 is built from 16 residues.

The rearrangement joins TRBV25-1 to TRBJ2-1; 7 bases fit TRBD2. The V and J ends lost 4 bases and 6 bases, in that order; junction bases with no gene match: 12. The CDR3 is 16 amino acids. Per the germline V gene, CDR1 is MGHDK and CDR2 is SYGVNS. CDR3 residues: CASSATGGIGSNEQFF. The CDR3 coding sequence is TGTGCCAGCAGTGCTACGGGAGGTATCGGAAGCAATGAGCAGTTCTTC.

This rearrangement joins TRBV3-1 (or the pseudogene TRBV3-2) to TRBJ1-3, with TRBD1 as a possible D gene (5 bases). The CDR3 extends over 15 amino acids. Trimming cost V 1 base and J 3 bases, with 10 bases left between them. Germline values: CDR1 LGHDT, CDR2 YNNKEL (reference sequence). The chain's CDR3 is CASSQVAGLGNTIYF. Written as DNA, the CDR3 is TGTGCCAGCAGCCAAGTGGCAGGGCTTGGAAACACCATATATTTT.

V is TRBV5-4 and J is TRBJ2-7; the D is unclear. CDR1 SGHNT and CDR2 YYREEE come from the germline V gene (reference sequence). Trimming pared 0 bases from V and 7 bases from J, leaving 17 bases between. The length of the CDR3 is 15 residues. In nucleotides, the CDR3 is TGTGCCAGCAGCTTGGCCCCGGAACCGGCGAGGGAGCAGTACTTC. Its translation is CASSLAPEPAREQYF.

The genes are TRBV6-6 and TRBJ2-3; D is uncertain. This CDR3 is built from 14 residues. Germline CDR1 reads MNHNY; CDR2 reads SVGAGI (reference sequence). V lost 6 bases and J 4 bases, leaving 14 bases between the germline ends. CDR3 sequence: CASRATEAADTQYF. The CDR3 nucleotides are TGTGCCAGCAGGGCAACAGAGGCGGCAGATACGCAGTATTTT.

The gene calls are TRBV19 and TRBJ1-4, with D possibly TRBD1 on 5 matching bases. There are 14 residues in the CDR3. The germline gives CDR1 LNHDA, CDR2 SQIVND (reference sequence). V dropped 3 bases and J dropped 7 bases, with 12 bases sitting between them. Here the CDR3 reads CASSIRTRSEKLFF. The CDR3 nucleotides are TGTGCCAGTAGTATCCGGACACGGAGTGAAAAACTGTTTTTT.

The chain has TRBV12-5 and TRBJ1-2; perhaps TRBD1 as D (6 bases). CDR1 is LGHNT, CDR2 FRNRAP, per germline. Trimming shortened V by 7 bases and J by 6 bases, and 18 bases separated the two germline ends. This CDR3 is 14 amino acids long. CDR3 sequence: CASARRRGANGYTF. The CDR3 DNA reads as TGTGCTAGTGCCCGCCGTCGGGGGGCGAATGGCTACACCTTC.

This chain joins TRBV2 and TRBJ1-5; 7 bases agree with TRBD1. Germline assignment: CDR1 SNHLY and CDR2 FYNNEI. The CDR3 is 13 amino acids. Unmatched junction bases numbered 7, after V lost 5 bases and J lost 9 bases. CDR3 loop: CASSRDRAGPQHF. For the CDR3, the DNA is TGTGCCAGCAGTAGGGACAGAGCGGGGCCCCAGCATTTT.

The rearrangement joins TRBV19 to TRBJ1-6; TRBD1 might be the D (5 bases). CDR3 length: 13 amino acids. The V and J ends lost 5 bases and 11 bases respectively, with 13 bases between them. Germline V gene sequence: CDR1 LNHDA, CDR2 SQIVND (reference sequence). As DNA, the CDR3 is TGTGCCAGTAGTTTTACCGAGGGGACACCCCTCCACTTT. Translated: CASSFTEGTPLHF.

The V and J genes are TRBV7-2 and TRBJ1-2; no definite D call. CDR1 is SGHTA and CDR2 is FQGNSA in the germline V gene. V shed 2 bases and J shed 4 bases, with 11 bases lying between them. There are 14 residues in the CDR3. As DNA, the CDR3 is TGTGCCAGCAGCTTACCAGGCGTCACCTATGGCTACACCTTC. It translates to CASSLPGVTYGYTF.